These 32 T cell receptor beta chains originate from one sample sequenced in a study of CD8 T cells in ankylosing spondylitis. No cognate antigen is known for these TCRs. Study-wide results and caveats: Characteristic of ankylosing spondylitis blood, it appeared, was a TCR beta motif comprising 7 to 9 highly homologous variants.

TCRdb processed the 5' RACE reads anew with MiXCR; each CDR3 protein has one entry. The sample holds 800,000 to 900,000 distinct CDR3 sequences, 12% seen once. The sample comprised blood, either unsorted or a sorted T cell fraction (not recorded which). The receptors derive from a male donor with ankylosing spondylitis.

This clonotype was observed a handful of times. This chain's CDR3 is CASSLPGQGEYEQYF. The CDR3 DNA follows: TGTGCCAGCAGTCTACCGGGACAGGGCGAATACGAGCAGTACTTC. The chain couples TRBV28 to TRBJ2-7; 9 positions match TRBD1. The CDR3 totals 15 residues. Germline CDR1 is MDHEN and CDR2 is SYDVKM. Losses at the gene ends were 5 bases for V and 4 bases for J; bases not matched to a gene: 9.

The genes are TRBV3-1 and TRBJ1-2, with a possible D match to TRBD1 (5 bases). The CDR3 consists of 16 residues. V lost 4 bases and J 5 bases, leaving 20 bases between the germline ends. Per the germline V gene, CDR1 is LGHDT and CDR2 is YNNKEL (reference sequence). The CDR3: CASSPLGKGQEYGYTF. CDR3 coding DNA: TGTGCCAGCAGCCCCTTGGGGAAGGGGCAGGAATATGGCTACACCTTC.

CDR3 coding DNA: TGTGCCAGCAGCGTAGGTGGGGGCGGCATTTACAATGAGCAGTTCTTC. It encodes CASSVGGGGIYNEQFF. The chain recombines TRBV9 with TRBJ2-1; TRBD1 is a possible D gene (6 bases). Germline-derived CDR1 and CDR2 are SGDLS and YYNGEE. This CDR3 is 16 amino acids long. V dropped 0 bases and J dropped 4 bases, with 14 bases sitting between them.

This clonotype was recorded at least ten times. The V call is TRBV6-2 or TRBV6-3, the J call TRBJ2-1; 10 bases align to TRBD2. The CDR3 runs 16 residues. V dropped 4 bases and J dropped 2; count of bases not matched to a gene: 5. The germline V gene encodes CDR1 MNHEY and CDR2 SVGEGT. The CDR3 DNA sequence: TGTGCCAGCAGTTTAGCGGGAGGCCTCGCCTACAATGAGCAGTTCTTC. Protein sequence: CASSLAGGLAYNEQFF.

This clonotype was counted ten times or more. The chain has TRBV10-3 and TRBJ2-7; D gene uncertain. Germline V gene data show CDR1 as ENHRY and CDR2 as SYGVKD. The CDR3 runs to 12 residues. V shed 0 bases and J shed 3 bases, with 3 bases lying between them. The CDR3 DNA is TGTGCCATCAGTGAGTCGGGCTACGAGCAGTACTTC. It translates to CAISESGYEQYF.

There are many counts of this clonotype. CDR3 region: CSVDATTDRGGTDTQYF. The CDR3 DNA reads as TGCAGCGTTGACGCGACCACAGACCGTGGCGGCACAGATACGCAGTATTTT. J is TRBJ2-3 and V is TRBV29-1, with D unresolved. The germline gives CDR1 SQVTM, CDR2 ANQGSEA. This CDR3 spans 17 amino acids. V was pared by 3 bases and J by 1 base, with 20 bases between.

The chain links TRBV20-1 to TRBJ2-1; D is ambiguous. Germline loops: CDR1 DFQATT, CDR2 SNEGSKA (reference sequence). This CDR3 has 13 amino acids. Trimming left V 3 bases short and J 0 bases short, with 6 bases between. In nucleotides, the CDR3 is TGCAGTGCTAGTTTAGGCTCCTACAATGAGCAGTTCTTC. Translated, it gives CSASLGSYNEQFF.

The rearrangement joins TRBV4-3 to TRBJ2-3; D is possibly TRBD1 (6 bases). Germline V lookup: CDR1 LGHNA, CDR2 YSLEER. The CDR3 length is 14 residues. Trimming took off 5 bases at V and 8 bases at J, with 17 bases between the two ends. The CDR3 DNA is TGCGCCAGCAGCTATGGGGGCACGGCGGGTACGCAGTATTTT. Its protein product is CASSYGGTAGTQYF.

This clonotype has at least ten counts. J is TRBJ2-1 and V is TRBV7-2; 9 bases are shared with TRBD2. J was trimmed by 6 bases and V by 5 bases; bases with no gene match: 8. The CDR3 runs 15 residues. Germline values: CDR1 SGHTA, CDR2 FQGNSA. CDR3 protein: CASSPQGRGGNEQFF. The CDR3 DNA reads as TGTGCCAGCAGCCCCCAAGGGCGGGGGGGCAATGAGCAGTTCTTC.

This chain connects TRBV5-1 to TRBJ1-4, with TRBD1 matching 9 bases. The V gene's germline CDR1 is SGHRS and CDR2 YFSETQ. The CDR3 is 13 amino acids. Trimming took 5 bases from V and 11 from J; bases not matched to a gene: 7. The CDR3 reads CASRDRGQGKLFF. CDR3 nucleotides: TGCGCCAGCAGGGACAGGGGCCAGGGGAAACTGTTTTTT.

The chain has TRBV7-9 and TRBJ2-1; TRBD2 aligns across 15 bases. This CDR3 contains 17 residues. J lost 7 bases, V lost 4 bases, and 8 bases had no gene match. Germline CDR1 and CDR2: SEHNR and FQNEAQ (reference sequence). CDR3 residues: CASSWGLAGGAGNEQFF. The CDR3 bases are TGTGCCAGCAGCTGGGGACTAGCGGGAGGCGCAGGGAATGAGCAGTTCTTC.

The chain uses TRBV20-1 and TRBJ2-5; D gene uncertain. V was pared by 6 bases and J by 5 bases, with 10 bases between. In germline, CDR1 is DFQATT, CDR2 SNEGSKA (reference sequence). The CDR3 sequence is 11 residues long. As DNA, the CDR3 is TGCAGTGCCGCCGCGTGGGAGACCCAGTACTTC. Translation gives CSAAAWETQYF.

On this clonotype itself: A much larger clone lies a single base off, so this may be a read error. The V call is TRBV5-4, the J call TRBJ2-5; D is ambiguous. The germline V gene encodes CDR1 SGHNT and CDR2 YYREEE (reference sequence). The CDR3 loop spans 14 amino acids. The DNA for the CDR3 is TGTGCCAGCAAGGTCGGTAGGGTTCAAGAGACCGAGTACTTC. It codes for CASKVGRVQETEYF.

This clonotype was picked up a small number of times. The V and J genes are TRBV5-1 and TRBJ1-2, with 8 bases that match TRBD1. J gave up 8 bases and V 3 bases, and 6 bases lay outside the gene matches. CDR1 is SGHRS, CDR2 YFSETQ, per germline. The length of the CDR3 is 13 residues. CDR3 region: CASSYGQGLGYTF. DNA for the CDR3: TGCGCCAGCAGCTATGGACAGGGCCTCGGCTACACCTTC.

This chain's CDR3 is CASSFGAGAHNEQFF. In nucleotides, the CDR3 is TGTGCCAGCAGCTTCGGCGCGGGGGCCCACAATGAGCAGTTCTTC. The chain joins TRBV5-4 to TRBJ2-1; a possible D gene is TRBD2 (7 bases). V lost 2 bases and J 5 bases, leaving 14 bases between the germline ends. Germline V gene lookup returns CDR1 SGHNT and CDR2 YYREEE (reference sequence). This CDR3 comprises 15 residues.

The genes are TRBV6-1 and TRBJ2-2; D perhaps matches TRBD1 (6 bases). Between the trimmed V and J ends, which lost 11 bases and 4 bases, there was a span of 14 bases. The CDR3 runs 13 residues. Germline lookup yields CDR1 MNHNS and CDR2 SASEGT. The CDR3 bases are TGTGCCTCCTCCGGGACAACCACCGGGGAGCTGTTTTTT. This encodes CASSGTTTGELFF.

This clonotype was counted between two and nine times. The chain links TRBV28 to TRBJ1-2, with 9 bases lining up with TRBD1. Trimming took 5 bases from V and 2 from J; bases not matched to a gene: 6. Germline-derived CDR1 and CDR2 are MDHEN and SYDVKM. This CDR3 spans 15 amino acids. The CDR3 is CASSPPTGGNYGYTF. CDR3 coding DNA: TGTGCCAGCAGTCCTCCGACAGGGGGAAACTATGGCTACACCTTC.

This clonotype showed up just a few times. The chain has TRBV20-1 and TRBJ1-2; a weak D match, TRBD1 (6 bases). The germline V gene encodes CDR1 DFQATT and CDR2 SNEGSKA (reference sequence). CDR3 length: 12 amino acids. V was pared by 5 bases and J by 8 bases, with 15 bases between. CDR3 region: CSAGGGQDGYTF. CDR3 DNA: TGCAGTGCTGGTGGGGGCCAAGACGGCTACACCTTC.

This clonotype was picked up a small number of times. The chain recombines TRBV5-1 with TRBJ2-5; 8 bases map to TRBD1. CDR3 length: 14 residues. Germline CDR1 SGHRS, CDR2 YFSETQ. The V and J ends lost 3 bases and 4 bases, in that order; junction bases with no gene match: 5. The CDR3 sequence is CASSSGQGIETQYF. As DNA, the CDR3 is TGCGCCAGCAGCTCCGGACAGGGAATAGAGACCCAGTACTTC. The variable domain in full, with the rest retrieved from reference TRBV5-1 and TRBJ2-5, is KAGVTQTPRYLIKTRGQQVTLSCSPISGHRSVSWYQQTPGQGLQFLFEYFSETQRNKGNFPGRFSGRQFSNSRSEMNVSTLELGDSALYLCASSSGQGIETQYFGPGTRLLVL.

This clonotype was picked up many times. The CDR3 reads CASSSGGKLFF. The CDR3 bases are TGTGCCAGCAGTTCCGGCGGAAAACTGTTTTTT. This chain joins TRBV6-2 or TRBV6-3 and TRBJ1-4; D is uncertain. Germline values: CDR1 MNHEY, CDR2 SVGEGT. CDR3 length: 11 residues. The V end lost 4 bases, the J end lost 10 bases, and 7 bases lay between the germline ends.

The rearrangement links TRBV7-2 to TRBJ1-2, with 10 bases fitting TRBD1. This CDR3 comprises 15 residues. Germline V CDR1 and CDR2: SGHTA, FQGNSA. V was clipped by 5 bases and J by 8 bases; unmatched bases: 11. CDR3 sequence (DNA): TGTGCCAGCAGCCCTAGATCGGGACAGGGGACGGGCTACACCTTC. As protein: CASSPRSGQGTGYTF.

A few counts support this clonotype. V gene TRBV6-5 combines with J gene TRBJ2-2; the D gene could be TRBD1 or TRBD2 (5 bases each). The CDR3 is made up of 14 amino acids. The ends were cut back, 2 bases at V and 2 bases at J, with 6 bases in the middle. The germline V gene has CDR1 MNHEY and CDR2 SVGAGI. The CDR3 here is CASSYGGNTGELFF. CDR3 nucleotide sequence: TGTGCCAGCAGTTACGGGGGAAACACCGGGGAGCTGTTTTTT.

This clonotype appeared a few times. The rearrangement joins TRBV10-2 to TRBJ2-5, with D unresolved. V was shortened by 3 bases and J by 2 bases, with 7 bases between the two germline ends. Germline assignment: CDR1 WSHSY and CDR2 SAAADI. The CDR3 is made up of 13 amino acids. This CDR3 reads CASSEGQQETQYF. In DNA form, the CDR3 reads TGCGCCAGCAGTGAAGGGCAGCAAGAGACCCAGTACTTC.

This clonotype showed up many times. The gene calls are TRBV20-1 and TRBJ2-5, with a tentative D call TRBD2 (5 bases). V shed 6 bases and J shed 5 bases, with 10 bases lying between them. The CDR3 totals 11 residues. Germline V lookup: CDR1 DFQATT, CDR2 SNEGSKA (reference sequence). The CDR3 is CSAMSGETQYF. Written as DNA, the CDR3 is TGCAGTGCCATGTCGGGGGAGACCCAGTACTTC.

In this sample, this clonotype turned up a few times. V is TRBV5-1 and J is TRBJ2-4, with 7 nucleotides matching TRBD2. The V gene end was trimmed by 8 bases and the J gene end by 0 bases; junction bases not matched to a gene: 8. Germline CDR1 reads SGHRS; CDR2 reads YFSETQ. The CDR3 is 15 residues long. The chain's CDR3 is CASRPGGSAKNIQYF. The CDR3 DNA sequence: TGCGCCAGTAGGCCGGGAGGTTCAGCCAAAAACATTCAGTACTTC.

This clonotype came up a few times. The CDR3 DNA sequence: TGTGCCTCTGCAACGGACGGGTCCTACGAGCAGTACTTC. Translating gives CASATDGSYEQYF. The chain recombines TRBV15 with TRBJ2-7; D ambiguous. Trimming removed 11 bases from V and 1 base from J, with 15 bases in between. CDR1 LNHNV and CDR2 YYDKDF come from the germline V gene (reference sequence). The length of the CDR3 is 13 residues.

The sample holds many counts of this clonotype. J is TRBJ1-1 and V is TRBV6-1; D is unclear. With 4 bases removed from V and 0 bases from J, the gap between germline ends came to 12 bases. Germline V CDR1 and CDR2: MNHNS, SASEGT. CDR3 length: 15 amino acids. CDR3 loop: CASSASRGMNTEAFF. CDR3 sequence (DNA): TGTGCCAGCAGTGCCTCCCGCGGCATGAACACTGAAGCTTTCTTT.

This clonotype appeared many times. V and J are TRBV6-6 and TRBJ1-4; tentatively, D is TRBD1 (6 bases). Germline values: CDR1 MNHNY, CDR2 SVGAGI (reference sequence). The CDR3 has 13 amino acids. V was pared by 0 bases and J by 8 bases, with 7 bases between. The CDR3: CASSYSGGEKLFF. DNA for the CDR3: TGTGCCAGCAGTTACTCAGGGGGGGAAAAACTGTTTTTT.

This clonotype has a handful of counts. The genes are TRBV24-1 and TRBJ1-1; maybe TRBD1 (5 bases). Deletions cut 1 base from V and 12 bases from J, with 14 bases between. Germline V gene lookup returns CDR1 KGHDR and CDR2 SFDVKD. The CDR3 has 13 residues. This chain's CDR3 is CATSDFRGTVTFF. CDR3 DNA sequence: TGTGCCACCAGTGATTTTAGAGGGACGGTAACTTTCTTT.

This clonotype was detected ten times or more. The chain employs TRBV5-1 and TRBJ2-7; D unresolved. Germline lookup yields CDR1 SGHRS and CDR2 YFSETQ. This CDR3 has 17 residues. V lost 4 bases and J lost 1, with 21 bases in between. The CDR3 DNA reads TGCGCCAGCAGCCGCCTAAATCTGCGCAGGCCATCCTACGAGCAGTACTTC. It encodes CASSRLNLRRPSYEQYF.

The chain has TRBV18 and TRBJ2-5, with D perhaps given as TRBD1 or TRBD2 (5 bases each). The germline V gene has CDR1 KGHSH and CDR2 LQKENI. This CDR3 is 15 amino acids long. V shed 1 base and J shed 3 bases, with 12 bases lying between them. The CDR3 here is CASSPRRGEKETQYF. In DNA, the CDR3 is TGTGCCAGCTCACCACGTCGAGGGGAGAAAGAGACCCAGTACTTC.

The table lists this clonotype with a few counts. The rearrangement links TRBV11-3 to TRBJ2-1; the D gene could be TRBD1 or TRBD2 (5 bases each). Per the germline V gene, CDR1 is SGHNT and CDR2 is YENEEA. V was trimmed by 4 bases and J by 6 bases, leaving 10 bases between them. The CDR3 totals 13 residues. The CDR3 is CASSSGPGNEQFF. The CDR3 DNA reads TGTGCCAGCAGCTCGGGACCCGGCAATGAGCAGTTCTTC.